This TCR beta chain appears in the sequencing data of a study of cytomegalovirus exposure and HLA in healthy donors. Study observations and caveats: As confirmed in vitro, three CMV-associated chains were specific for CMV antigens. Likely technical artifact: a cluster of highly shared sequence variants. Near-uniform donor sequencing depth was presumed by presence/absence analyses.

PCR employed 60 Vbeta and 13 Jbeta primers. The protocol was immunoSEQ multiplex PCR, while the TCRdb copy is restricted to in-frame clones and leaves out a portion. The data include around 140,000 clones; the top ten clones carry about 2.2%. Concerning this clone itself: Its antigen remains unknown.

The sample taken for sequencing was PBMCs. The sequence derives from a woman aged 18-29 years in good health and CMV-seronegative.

CDR3 region: CASSHRSGGYGYTF. CDR3 coding DNA: TGTGCCAGCAGCCACAGATCCGGAGGATATGGCTACACCTTC. This rearrangement joins TRBV7-9 to TRBJ1-2; D unclear. CDR1 SEHNR and CDR2 FQNEAQ come from the germline V gene (reference sequence). The CDR3 has 14 residues. The V end was cut by 5 bases, the J end by 5 bases, with 15 bases between. The variable domain in full, completed from reference TRBV7-9 and TRBJ1-2, reads DTGVSQNPRHKITKRGQNVTFRCDPISEHNRLYWYRQTLGQGPEFLTYFQNEAQLEKSRLLSDRFSAERPKGSFSTLEIQRTEQGDSAMYLCASSHRSGGYGYTFGSGTRLTVV.